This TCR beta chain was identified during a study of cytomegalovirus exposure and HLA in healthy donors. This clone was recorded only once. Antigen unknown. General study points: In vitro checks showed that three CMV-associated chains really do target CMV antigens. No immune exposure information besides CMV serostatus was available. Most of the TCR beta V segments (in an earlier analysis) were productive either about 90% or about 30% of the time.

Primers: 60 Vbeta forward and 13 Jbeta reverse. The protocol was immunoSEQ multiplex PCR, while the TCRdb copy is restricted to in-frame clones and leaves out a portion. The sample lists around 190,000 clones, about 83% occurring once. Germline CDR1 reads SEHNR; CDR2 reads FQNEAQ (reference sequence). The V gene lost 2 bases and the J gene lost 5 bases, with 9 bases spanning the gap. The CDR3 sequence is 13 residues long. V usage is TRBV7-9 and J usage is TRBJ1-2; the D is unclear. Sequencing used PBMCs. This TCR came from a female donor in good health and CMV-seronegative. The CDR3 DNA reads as TGTGCCAGCAGCTTAACTCAGGAATATGGCTACACCTTC. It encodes CASSLTQEYGYTF.